Listed here are 11 T cell receptor beta chains from one sample, sequenced in a study. Sequencing was performed with immunoSEQ multiplex PCR; in TCRdb, only in-frame clones are kept and a portion is missing. This table has approximately 70,000 clones, just under 95% appearing once. Sequencing input: PBMCs. The receptors were sampled from a man aged 35 to 55 with rheumatoid arthritis.

The chain joins TRBV19 to TRBJ1-2; 7 bases are shared with TRBD1. From germline, CDR1 is LNHDA and CDR2 SQIVND (reference sequence). The junction had 9 bases not matched to a gene; V was cut back by 6 bases and J by 2 bases. The CDR3 length is 15 residues. CDR3 in amino acids: CASSLKTGRNYGYTF. The CDR3 DNA sequence: TGTGCCAGTAGCCTGAAGACAGGGAGGAACTATGGCTACACCTTC.

V and J are TRBV7-9 and TRBJ2-2, with a possible D match to TRBD2 (5 bases). V was pared by 0 bases and J by 1 base, with 9 bases between. Germline loops: CDR1 SEHNR, CDR2 FQNEAQ (reference sequence). CDR3 length: 16 amino acids. The CDR3 protein is CASSLASRGNTGELFF. In DNA, the CDR3 is TGTGCCAGCAGCTTAGCATCACGGGGGAACACCGGGGAGCTGTTTTTT.

The chain is built from TRBV7-6 and TRBJ2-3, with 10 nucleotides matching TRBD2. Germline V lookup: CDR1 SGHVS, CDR2 FNYEAQ. There are 17 residues in the CDR3. V gave up 0 bases and J gave up 1 base; unmatched junction bases: 4. The CDR3 DNA reads TGTGCCAGCAGCTTAGCGGAGCTAGCGGGGGGCACAGATACGCAGTATTTT. Protein sequence: CASSLAELAGGTDTQYF.

This chain uses TRBV28 with TRBJ2-2; D uncertain. From germline, CDR1 is MDHEN and CDR2 SYDVKM. V lost 5 bases and J lost 5, with 15 bases in between. This CDR3 has 15 amino acids. For the CDR3, the DNA is TGTGCCAGCAGTACTTTCAAAAGCTTTACCGGGGAGCTGTTTTTT. Protein product: CASSTFKSFTGELFF.

This clone was seen once. This sequence joins TRBV5-1 and TRBJ1-6; 7 bases map to TRBD1. CDR3 length: 16 residues. The trim removed 3 bases at V and 1 base at J, leaving 4 bases unmatched. Germline loops: CDR1 SGHRS, CDR2 YFSETQ. CDR3 loop: CASSSTGYSYNSPLHF. CDR3 coding DNA: TGCGCCAGCAGCTCGACAGGGTATTCCTATAATTCACCCCTCCACTTT.

The chain is built from TRBV2 and TRBJ1-3; no definite D call. The CDR3 loop spans 16 amino acids. The germline CDR1 and CDR2 sequences are SNHLY and FYNNEI. Trimming stripped 1 base from V and 4 bases from J, with 14 bases between. CDR3 amino acids: CASSEGARSYGNTIYF. CDR3 DNA sequence: TGTGCCAGCAGTGAAGGAGCCCGGAGTTACGGAAACACCATATATTTT.

The V gene is TRBV7-2, the J gene TRBJ2-2, with 9 nucleotides matching TRBD2. V lost 8 bases and J lost 5; bases outside the gene matches: 12. The CDR3 spans 16 residues. Per germline, CDR1 SGHTA and CDR2 FQGNSA. The CDR3 here is CASAAGGRLLTGELFF. The CDR3 DNA reads TGTGCCAGCGCCGCGGGGGGGCGTCTACTTACCGGGGAGCTGTTTTTT.

This sequence joins TRBV6-5 and TRBJ2-7, with a tentative D call TRBD2 (6 bases). The V end lost 1 base, the J end lost 2 bases, and 9 bases lay between the germline ends. The germline V gene has CDR1 MNHEY and CDR2 SVGAGI. The CDR3 contains 14 residues. The CDR3 reads CASSYWAGPYEQYF. In nucleotides, the CDR3 is TGTGCCAGCAGTTACTGGGCGGGGCCCTACGAGCAGTACTTC.

V gene TRBV18 combines with J gene TRBJ2-7, with 10 bases lining up with TRBD2. The CDR3 totals 18 residues. V gave up 0 bases and J gave up 6 bases; unmatched junction bases: 14. Germline assignment: CDR1 KGHSH and CDR2 LQKENI. The CDR3 reads CASSPPNLGLAGEGEQYF. The CDR3 DNA is TGTGCCAGCTCACCACCGAATTTGGGGCTAGCGGGAGAGGGCGAGCAGTACTTC.

The gene calls are TRBV27 and TRBJ2-7; 8 nucleotides line up with TRBD1. This CDR3 region has 14 residues. Trimming took 0 bases from V and 3 from J; bases not matched to a gene: 1. Germline CDR1 and CDR2: MNHEY and SMNVEV (reference sequence). CDR3 bases: TGTGCCAGCAGTTTATCACAGGGGGGCTACGAGCAGTACTTC. The encoded protein is CASSLSQGGYEQYF.

The chain combines TRBV27 with TRBJ1-2, with TRBD1 matching 8 bases. The CDR3 extends over 14 amino acids. Germline V lookup: CDR1 MNHEY, CDR2 SMNVEV (reference sequence). Losses at the gene ends were 5 bases for V and 8 bases for J; bases not matched to a gene: 10. The CDR3 loop is CASSPSGTGGGYTF. The CDR3 region has the DNA TGTGCCAGCAGTCCCTCGGGGACAGGCGGGGGCTACACCTTC.